The 29 T cell receptor beta chains below come from one sample, sequenced in a study of cytomegalovirus exposure and HLA in healthy donors. The PCR used 60 Vbeta and 13 Jbeta primers. Method: immunoSEQ multiplex PCR; TCRdb's copy keeps in-frame clones and lacks some. The repertoire holds under 200,000 clones, with roughly 79% as singletons. The sequenced material came from PBMCs. Receptors originate from a woman aged 25 to 39 in good health and CMV-seropositive.

The chain has TRBV10-3 and TRBJ1-1; possibly TRBD1 for D (6 bases). Trimming stripped 7 bases from V and 6 bases from J, with 15 bases between. The CDR3 is 13 residues long. Germline CDR1 reads ENHRY; CDR2 reads SYGVKD. CDR3 loop: CAIKGVSESEAFF. CDR3 DNA: TGTGCCATCAAGGGGGTGTCGGAGTCTGAAGCTTTCTTT.

The genes are TRBV7-8 and TRBJ2-1; 8 positions match TRBD2. Germline-derived CDR1 and CDR2 are SGHVS and FQNEAQ. With V trimmed by 5 bases and J by 1 base, 4 bases remained unmatched. The CDR3 runs 15 residues. As DNA, the CDR3 is TGTGCCAGCAGCCCGGGGGGGCCGTCCTACAATGAGCAGTTCTTC. This sequence encodes CASSPGGPSYNEQFF. Complete variable domain (other parts from reference TRBV7-8 and TRBJ2-1): GAGVSQSPRYKVAKRGQDVALRCDPISGHVSLFWYQQALGQGPEFLTYFQNEAQLDKSGLPSDRFFAERPEGSVSTLKIQRTQQEDSAVYLCASSPGGPSYNEQFFGPGTRLTVL.

This chain joins TRBV7-2 and TRBJ2-3, with D perhaps matching TRBD2 (5 bases). Germline assignment: CDR1 SGHTA and CDR2 FQGNSA. The V end lost 5 bases, the J end lost 4 bases, and 13 bases lay between the germline ends. The CDR3 is 14 residues long. CDR3 nucleotide sequence: TGTGCCAGCAGCCGGACTGGCCTGGCAGATACGCAGTATTTT. The encoded protein is CASSRTGLADTQYF.

V and J are TRBV5-5 and TRBJ2-3; 12 nucleotides line up with TRBD2. From germline, CDR1 is SGHKS and CDR2 YYEKEE (reference sequence). This CDR3 region has 16 residues. The V and J ends lost 3 bases and 0 bases, in that order; junction bases with no gene match: 2. DNA of the CDR3: TGTGCCAGCAGCTCGGGGACTAGCGGGAGCACAGATACGCAGTATTTT. Protein sequence: CASSSGTSGSTDTQYF.

This clone was found a few times. The chain recombines TRBV25-1 with TRBJ1-5, with a tentative D call TRBD1 (6 bases). The V gene's germline CDR1 is MGHDK and CDR2 SYGVNS. The CDR3 is 13 amino acids. V shed 4 bases and J shed 6 bases, with 10 bases lying between them. DNA of the CDR3: TGTGCCAGCAGTGGACAGGCGGGTCAGCCCCAGCATTTT. It yields the protein CASSGQAGQPQHF.

The rearrangement joins TRBV30 to TRBJ2-7; tentative D call: TRBD2 (6 bases). CDR3 length equals 13 residues. CDR1 is GTSNPN and CDR2 is SVGIG in the germline V gene (reference sequence). V was clipped by 8 bases and J by 2 bases, with 16 bases between them. The CDR3 reads CAGGGGSPYEQYF. CDR3 nucleotides: TGTGCCGGTGGTGGGGGGAGTCCCTACGAGCAGTACTTC.

This clone has a single count. This chain links TRBV9 with TRBJ2-1; a weak D match, TRBD2 (6 bases). Deletions cut 1 base from V and 2 bases from J, with 13 bases between. The CDR3 contains 16 residues. Per germline, CDR1 SGDLS and CDR2 YYNGEE. The CDR3 DNA sequence: TGTGCCAGCAGCGTAACAATACGGGGGACCTACAATGAGCAGTTCTTC. Its protein product is CASSVTIRGTYNEQFF.

The CDR3 DNA reads as TGTGCCAGCAGTTACGGGGGGTTGACAGATACGCAGTATTTT. The encoded protein is CASSYGGLTDTQYF. The genes are TRBV6-6 and TRBJ2-3, with D possibly matching TRBD2 (6 bases). Germline lookup yields CDR1 MNHNY and CDR2 SVGAGI (reference sequence). The CDR3 loop spans 14 amino acids. Trimming took 2 bases from V and 3 from J, leaving 9 bases between them.

The chain joins TRBV7-6 to TRBJ2-1, with TRBD2 matching 13 bases. Germline V gene data show CDR1 as SGHVS and CDR2 as FNYEAQ. The V gene end was trimmed by 5 bases and the J gene end by 7 bases; junction bases not matched to a gene: 14. The CDR3 runs 18 residues. The CDR3 DNA is TGTGCCAGCAGCATCGGGACTAGCGGGGCCCGACTAAAGAATGAGCAGTTCTTC. Its protein is CASSIGTSGARLKNEQFF.

The chain combines TRBV7-7 with TRBJ2-5, with 7 nucleotides matching TRBD2. With the DNA end fitting TRBJ2-7 better, the J assignment may be wrong. The CDR3 contains 15 residues. CDR1 SSHAT and CDR2 FNYEAQ come from the germline V gene (reference sequence). The chain's CDR3 is CASSLGGGVNYEQYF. The DNA for the CDR3 is TGTGCCAGCAGCTTAGGGGGAGGGGTAAACTACGAGCAGTACTTC.

This clone has just one count. The chain couples TRBV25-1 to TRBJ2-5; TRBD1 might be the D (6 bases). Per the germline V gene, CDR1 is MGHDK and CDR2 is SYGVNS. Trimming shortened V by 1 base and J by 1 base, and 10 bases separated the two germline ends. There are 15 residues in the CDR3. This chain's CDR3 is CASSEFRGTQETQYF. In nucleotides, the CDR3 is TGTGCCAGCAGTGAATTCAGGGGCACCCAAGAGACCCAGTACTTC. Filled out from reference TRBV25-1 and TRBJ2-5, the complete variable domain reads EADIYQTPRYLVIGTGKKITLECSQTMGHDKMYWYQQDPGMELHLIHYSYGVNSTEKGDLSSESTVSRIRTEHFPLTLESARPSHTSQYLCASSEFRGTQETQYFGPGTRLLVL.

A single count supports this clone. The chain recombines TRBV19 with TRBJ2-5; 7 positions match TRBD2. V lost 3 bases and J lost 5; bases outside the gene matches: 6. The germline gives CDR1 LNHDA, CDR2 SQIVND (reference sequence). The CDR3 loop spans 14 amino acids. The CDR3 protein is CASSMGGSVETQYF. CDR3 DNA: TGTGCCAGTAGTATGGGAGGGTCGGTGGAGACCCAGTACTTC.

This clone was observed a handful of times. The chain is built from TRBV27 and TRBJ2-1, with a tentative D call TRBD1 (6 bases). Germline V gives CDR1 MNHEY, CDR2 SMNVEV (reference sequence). The CDR3 totals 14 residues. V was cut by 2 bases and J by 4 bases, with 9 bases left in between. CDR3 in amino acids: CASSLQGKYNEQFF. The CDR3 DNA sequence: TGTGCCAGCAGTTTACAGGGGAAATACAATGAGCAGTTCTTC.

The chain couples TRBV2 to TRBJ2-5; possibly TRBD2 for D (6 bases). Germline V CDR1 and CDR2: SNHLY, FYNNEI. Trimming removed 3 bases from V and 7 bases from J, with 12 bases in between. This CDR3 has 13 amino acids. In DNA, the CDR3 is TGTGCCAGCAGTGAGGCGGGGCCGGCGACCCAGTACTTC. Residues: CASSEAGPATQYF.

V is TRBV25-1 and J is TRBJ2-2; tentative D call: TRBD2 (5 bases). V lost 3 bases to trimming and J lost 5 bases, with 13 bases between them. Germline V gives CDR1 MGHDK, CDR2 SYGVNS. The CDR3 is made up of 15 amino acids. The CDR3 bases are TGTGCCAGCAGTGACGTTCGGGGAAATACCGGGGAGCTGTTTTTT. The encoded protein is CASSDVRGNTGELFF.

This clone was counted between two and nine times. The chain combines TRBV28 with TRBJ2-1; 13 bases fit TRBD2. Trimming at V came to 5 bases and at J to 10 bases, leaving 5 bases not matched to a gene. CDR1 MDHEN and CDR2 SYDVKM come from the germline V gene. CDR3 length equals 14 residues. CDR3 amino acids: CASSRLAGGTEQFF. The DNA for the CDR3 is TGTGCCAGCAGTAGACTAGCGGGGGGCACGGAGCAGTTCTTC.

V gene TRBV5-1 combines with J gene TRBJ2-3; weak D call: TRBD1 (5 bases). Per the germline V gene, CDR1 is SGHRS and CDR2 is YFSETQ. The CDR3 length is 17 residues. Trimming left V 0 bases short and J 0 bases short, with 14 bases between. The CDR3 sequence is CASSLADSSQSTDTQYF. The CDR3 nucleotides are TGCGCCAGCAGCTTGGCCGACAGTTCACAGAGCACAGATACGCAGTATTTT.

The V gene is TRBV5-1, the J gene TRBJ1-3; no definite D call. Trimming stripped 0 bases from V and 0 bases from J, with 7 bases between. Germline V CDR1 and CDR2: SGHRS, YFSETQ. The CDR3 totals 15 residues. In DNA, the CDR3 is TGCGCCAGCAGCTTGGCCACGGGCTCTGGAAACACCATATATTTT. Encoded protein: CASSLATGSGNTIYF.

This clone showed up just once. The CDR3 coding sequence is TGTGCCAGCAGCCCACTCGGACTAGCGGGCACAGATACGCAGTATTTT. Its translation is CASSPLGLAGTDTQYF. The chain has TRBV27 and TRBJ2-3, with TRBD2 matching over 10 bases. Looked up from germline, CDR1 is MNHEY and CDR2 is SMNVEV (reference sequence). The ends lost 6 bases at V and 1 base at J; junction bases unmatched: 7. CDR3 size: 16 residues.

The V and J genes are TRBV4-1 and TRBJ2-3; possibly TRBD1 for D (5 bases). CDR1 and CDR2 from the germline V gene are MGHRA and YSYEKL. Trimming shortened V by 1 base and J by 3 bases, and 5 bases separated the two germline ends. The CDR3 totals 13 residues. CDR3 protein: CASSQAGTDTQYF. In DNA form, the CDR3 reads TGCGCCAGCAGCCAAGCAGGGACAGATACGCAGTATTTT.

The genes are TRBV28 and TRBJ1-5, with 9 bases identical to TRBD1. V was clipped by 5 bases and J by 0 bases; unmatched bases: 23. Per germline, CDR1 MDHEN and CDR2 SYDVKM. This CDR3 spans 22 amino acids. DNA for the CDR3: TGTGCCAGCAGTCTGTACCTCAGACGCGACAGGGGGAGAGCCTATAGCAATCAGCCCCAGCATTTT. Residues: CASSLYLRRDRGRAYSNQPQHF. Full variable domain (outside the CDR3, taken from reference TRBV28 and TRBJ1-5): DVKVTQSSRYLVKRTGEKVFLECVQDMDHENMFWYRQDPGLGLRLIYFSYDVKMKEKGDIPEGYSVSREKKERFSLILESASTNQTSMYLCASSLYLRRDRGRAYSNQPQHFGDGTRLSIL.

The chain couples TRBV4-1 to TRBJ2-5; no clear D. Germline CDR1 reads MGHRA; CDR2 reads YSYEKL. Trimming cost V 0 bases and J 3 bases, with 5 bases left between them. The CDR3 length is 13 residues. CDR3 nucleotides: TGCGCCAGCAGCCAAGATCCAGAAGAGACCCAGTACTTC. Its protein is CASSQDPEETQYF.

This chain connects TRBV12-2 to TRBJ2-6; the DNA was not compared with TRBD1, the D call given in the table. TRBV12-2 is deemed a pseudogene. CDR3 length: 17 residues. The CDR3 DNA is TGTGCAAGTCGCTTAGCGGTTGGTACATCCGGGGCCAACGTCCTGACTTTC. As protein: CASRLAVGTSGANVLTF.

The CDR3 DNA reads as TGTGCCAGCAGTGAAGGGGAGGGGTATAGCACTGAAGCTTTCTTT. Protein sequence: CASSEGEGYSTEAFF. The chain joins TRBV6-1 to TRBJ1-1; tentative D call: TRBD1 (5 bases). Germline V gene data show CDR1 as MNHNS and CDR2 as SASEGT. Trimming pared 1 base from V and 4 bases from J, leaving 13 bases between. The CDR3 consists of 15 residues.

The chain is built from TRBV27 and TRBJ2-7; tentatively, D is TRBD2 (5 bases). The germline V and J ends were trimmed by 5 bases and 3 bases, with 14 bases remaining between them. Germline assignment: CDR1 MNHEY and CDR2 SMNVEV (reference sequence). The CDR3 length is 14 residues. CDR3 in amino acids: CASSPPSGNYEQYF. The DNA for the CDR3 is TGTGCCAGCAGTCCCCCCTCCGGGAACTACGAGCAGTACTTC.

The V gene is TRBV5-5, the J gene TRBJ2-1, with 7 nucleotides matching TRBD1. CDR3 length equals 15 residues. The trim removed 4 bases at V and 9 bases at J, leaving 13 bases unmatched. Germline assignment: CDR1 SGHKS and CDR2 YYEKEE (reference sequence). The DNA for the CDR3 is TGTGCCAGCAGCCCCGACAGGGTAAAGTTAGGTGAGCAGTTCTTC. Residues: CASSPDRVKLGEQFF.

The chain links TRBV30 to TRBJ2-3, with a weak D call TRBD2 (6 bases). The length of the CDR3 is 16 residues. Germline CDR1 GTSNPN, CDR2 SVGIG (reference sequence). V shed 0 bases and J shed 0 bases, with 13 bases lying between them. CDR3 sequence (DNA): TGTGCCTGGAGTGTCGGGTTGCGGGGAAGCACAGATACGCAGTATTTT. The encoded protein is CAWSVGLRGSTDTQYF.

The J gene is TRBJ1-5, the V gene TRBV5-8; tentatively, D is TRBD1 (6 bases). The germline V gene encodes CDR1 SGHTS and CDR2 YDEGEE. The CDR3 length is 15 residues. The V end was cut by 4 bases, the J end by 0 bases, with 11 bases between. The CDR3 coding sequence is TGTGCCAGCAGCAACGGACAGCATAGCAATCAGCCCCAGCATTTT. As protein: CASSNGQHSNQPQHF.

The chain combines TRBV7-2 with TRBJ2-1; 8 bases align to TRBD1. The V segment lost 5 bases and the J segment 6 bases; nucleotides outside the gene matches: 9. The CDR3 has 15 residues. Germline V gives CDR1 SGHTA, CDR2 FQGNSA. CDR3 nucleotide sequence: TGTGCCAGCAGCCGGGACAGGATTACTACCAATGAGCAGTTCTTC. It yields the protein CASSRDRITTNEQFF.